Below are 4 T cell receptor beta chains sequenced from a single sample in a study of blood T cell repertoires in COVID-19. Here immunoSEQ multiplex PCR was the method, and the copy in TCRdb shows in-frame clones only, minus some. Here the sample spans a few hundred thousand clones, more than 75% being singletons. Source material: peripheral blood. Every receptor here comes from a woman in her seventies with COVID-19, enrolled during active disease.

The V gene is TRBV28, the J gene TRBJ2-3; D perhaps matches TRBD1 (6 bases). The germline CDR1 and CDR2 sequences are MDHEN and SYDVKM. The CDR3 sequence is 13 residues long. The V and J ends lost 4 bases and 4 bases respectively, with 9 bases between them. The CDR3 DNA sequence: TGTGCCAGCAGTTCGTACAGGGCAGATACGCAGTATTTT. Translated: CASSSYRADTQYF.

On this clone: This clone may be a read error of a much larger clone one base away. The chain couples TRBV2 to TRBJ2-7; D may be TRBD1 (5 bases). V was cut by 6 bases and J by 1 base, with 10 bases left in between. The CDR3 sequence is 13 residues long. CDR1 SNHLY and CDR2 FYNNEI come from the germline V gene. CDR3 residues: CASSPDSSYEQYF. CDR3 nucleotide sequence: TGTGCCAGCAGCCCCGACAGTTCCTACGAGCAGTACTTC.

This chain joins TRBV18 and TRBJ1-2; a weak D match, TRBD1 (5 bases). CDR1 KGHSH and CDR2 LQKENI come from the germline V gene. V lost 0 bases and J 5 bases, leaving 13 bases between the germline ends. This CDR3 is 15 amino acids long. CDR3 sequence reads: CASSPPSPGRYGYTF. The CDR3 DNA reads TGTGCCAGCTCACCACCGAGCCCAGGGAGGTATGGCTACACCTTC.

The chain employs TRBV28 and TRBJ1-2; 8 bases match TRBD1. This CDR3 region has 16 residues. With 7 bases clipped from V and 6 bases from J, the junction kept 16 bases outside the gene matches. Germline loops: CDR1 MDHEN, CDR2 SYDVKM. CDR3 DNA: TGTGCCAGCACTCCGCGCGGACAGGGTAGTCACGATGGCTACACCTTC. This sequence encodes CASTPRGQGSHDGYTF.